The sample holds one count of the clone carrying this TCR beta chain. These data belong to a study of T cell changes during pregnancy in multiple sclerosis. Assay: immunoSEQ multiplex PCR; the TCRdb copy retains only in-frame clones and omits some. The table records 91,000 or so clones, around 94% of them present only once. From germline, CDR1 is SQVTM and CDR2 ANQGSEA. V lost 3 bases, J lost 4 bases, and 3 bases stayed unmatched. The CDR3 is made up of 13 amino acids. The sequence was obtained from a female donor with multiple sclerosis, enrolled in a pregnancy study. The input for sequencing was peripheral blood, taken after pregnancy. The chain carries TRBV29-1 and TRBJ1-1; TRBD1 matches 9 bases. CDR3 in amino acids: CSVEGQGSTEAFF. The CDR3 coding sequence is TGCAGCGTTGAGGGACAGGGTTCCACTGAAGCTTTCTTT.